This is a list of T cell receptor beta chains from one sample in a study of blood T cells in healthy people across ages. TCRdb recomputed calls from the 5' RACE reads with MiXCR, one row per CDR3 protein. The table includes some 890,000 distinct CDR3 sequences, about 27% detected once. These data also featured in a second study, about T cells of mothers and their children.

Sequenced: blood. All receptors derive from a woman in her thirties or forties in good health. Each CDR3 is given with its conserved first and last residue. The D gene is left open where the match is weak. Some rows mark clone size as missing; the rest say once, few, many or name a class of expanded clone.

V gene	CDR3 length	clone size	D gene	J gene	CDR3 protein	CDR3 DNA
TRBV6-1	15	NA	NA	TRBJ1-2	CASSDGRGRRYGYTF	TGTGCCAGCAGTGACGGAAGGGGGAGACGCTATGGCTACACCTTC
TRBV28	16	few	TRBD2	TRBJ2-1	CASSRTSGGPYNEQFF	TGCGCCAGCAGTCGGACTAGCGGGGGCCCCTACAATGAGCAGTTCTTC
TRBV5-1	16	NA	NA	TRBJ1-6	CASSLEAYLSDSPLHF	TGCGCCAGCAGCTTGGAAGCATACCTCTCGGATTCACCCCTCCACTTT
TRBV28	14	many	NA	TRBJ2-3	CASSFWGSTDTQYF	TGTGCCAGCAGTTTTTGGGGGAGCACAGATACGCAGTATTTT
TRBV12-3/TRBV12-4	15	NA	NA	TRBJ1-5	CASSLSAGGRPLQHF	TGTGCCAGCAGTTTAAGTGCGGGGGGGCGACCTCTCCAGCATTTT
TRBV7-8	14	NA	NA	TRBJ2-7	CASSRFLDQGGAYF	TGTGCCAGCAGCCGATTCTTAGACCAAGGGGGAGCGTACTTC
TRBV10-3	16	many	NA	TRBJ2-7	CAISDSGRALTYEQYF	TGTGCCATCAGTGACTCGGGCCGAGCTTTGACCTACGAGCAGTACTTC
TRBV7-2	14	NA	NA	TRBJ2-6	CASSCSSGANVLTF	TGTGCCAGCAGCTGCAGTTCTGGGGCCAACGTCCTGACTTTC
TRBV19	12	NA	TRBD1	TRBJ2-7	CAGRDRDYEQYF	TGTGCCGGCCGGGACAGGGACTACGAGCAGTACTTC
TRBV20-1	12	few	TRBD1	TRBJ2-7	CSATGQSREQYF	TGCAGTGCTACGGGACAGTCCCGGGAGCAGTACTTC
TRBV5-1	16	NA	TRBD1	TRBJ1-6	CASSLTGTGVESPLHF	TGCGCCAGCAGCTTGACCGGGACAGGGGTTGAGTCACCCCTCCACTTT